This is a list of T cell receptor beta chains from one sample in a study of blood T cell repertoires in COVID-19. Sequencing was performed with immunoSEQ multiplex PCR; in TCRdb, only in-frame clones are kept and a portion is missing. Here the sample spans around 290,000 clones, 88% being singletons. Input material: PBMCs or T cells enriched from blood (not recorded which). Receptors originate from a woman aged 55-69 years in a cohort exposed to, infected with or recovered from COVID-19 (not recorded which). Each CDR3 is given with its conserved first and last residue. D genes are given only for firm matches. Part of the rows lack a size; the others show once, few, many or a class for expanded clones.

V gene	J gene	D gene	clone size	CDR3 DNA	CDR3 protein
TRBV7-9	TRBJ1-2	-	once	TGTGCCAGCAGCTTAGCCCAAAACTATGGCTACACCTTC	CASSLAQNYGYTF
TRBV10-2	TRBJ2-1	TRBD2	-	TGCGCCAGCAGTGATCTTAGCGGGATGGCCAATGAGCAGTTCTTC	CASSDLSGMANEQFF
TRBV27	TRBJ2-1	-	-	TGTGCCAGCGCACAGATCAATGAGCAGTTCTTC	CASAQINEQFF
TRBV28	TRBJ2-2	-	-	TGTGCCAGCAGTTTGAGGATCGGGGAGCTGTTTTTT	CASSLRIGELFF
TRBV15	TRBJ2-3	TRBD2	-	TGTGCCACCAGCAGGGCCCCTAGCGGGAGGCCCACAGATACGCAGTATTTT	CATSRAPSGRPTDTQYF
TRBV5-8	TRBJ2-5	TRBD2	-	TGTGCCAGCAGCCTCCTACTAGCGGGAGGGCCCAAGACCCAGTACTTC	CASSLLLAGGPKTQYF
TRBV7-6	TRBJ1-6	TRBD1	many	TGTGCCTGCCCGACAGGGGTTAATTCACCCCTCCACTTT	CACPTGVNSPLHF
TRBV2	TRBJ2-1	-	-	TGTGCCAGCAGGGGCCGGGGGAGTCTCTACAATGAGCAGTTCTTC	CASRGRGSLYNEQFF
TRBV7-9	TRBJ2-5	TRBD1	-	TGTGCCAGCAGCTTAAGACAGGGCTACCAAGAGACCCAGTACTTC	CASSLRQGYQETQYF
TRBV5-1	TRBJ2-7	-	-	TGCGCCAGCAGCTTGGCCTCGACAAAGGCTAACGAGCAGTACTTC	CASSLASTKANEQYF
TRBV7-2	TRBJ2-2	-	-	TGTGCCAGCAGCTCACAGGCTATCACCGGGGAGCTGTTTTTT	CASSSQAITGELFF
TRBV3-1/TRBV3-2	TRBJ1-4	-	-	TGTGCCAGCAGCCGACGGGCAACTAATGAAAAACTGTTTTTT	CASSRRATNEKLFF
TRBV5-5	TRBJ1-2	TRBD1	once	TGTGCCAGCCAGGGGGCGCGGGGCTACACCTTC	CASQGARGYTF
TRBV9	TRBJ2-1	TRBD2	-	TGTGCCAGCAGCGTAGCTAGCGGGGGTGTGGATGAGCAGTTCTTC	CASSVASGGVDEQFF
TRBV7-9	TRBJ2-7	-	few	TGTGCCAGCAGCCTAGGGGGCGCGGGATACGAGCAGTACTTC	CASSLGGAGYEQYF
TRBV28	TRBJ1-1	TRBD1	-	TGTGCCAGCAGTTCCCCCCAGGGGGAGAACACTGAAGCTTTCTTT	CASSSPQGENTEAFF
TRBV9	TRBJ2-3	TRBD1	-	TGTGCCAGCAGCGGAGGACAGGGGGCCCCCACAGATACGCAGTATTTT	CASSGGQGAPTDTQYF
TRBV19	TRBJ2-7	-	-	TGTGCCAGTAGGGCCTGGACAGAGTCCTACGAGCAGTACTTC	CASRAWTESYEQYF
TRBV6-5	TRBJ2-3	TRBD2	-	TGTGCCAGCAGTTACTCGGCGGGAGGGCCTTCAGATACGCAGTATTTT	CASSYSAGGPSDTQYF
TRBV28	TRBJ1-2	-	-	TGTGCCAGCAGCTCTAGACAAATTGGACAGACGGGCTACACCTTC	CASSSRQIGQTGYTF
TRBV27	TRBJ2-4	-	once	TGTGCCAGCGCCGAAAGTGTGAGGGCCAAAAACATTCAGTACTTC	CASAESVRAKNIQYF
TRBV7-6	TRBJ2-7	-	-	TGTGCCAGCAGCTCTCAGGGTTTAACCTACGAGCAGTACTTC	CASSSQGLTYEQYF
TRBV6-5	TRBJ2-1	-	-	TGTGCCAGCAGTTACGCTAGTATATATGAGCAGTTCTTC	CASSYASIYEQFF
TRBV7-9	TRBJ2-2	TRBD2	once	TGTGCCAGCAGCTCCACTAGCGGGGTTAACACCGGGGAGCTGTTTTTT	CASSSTSGVNTGELFF
TRBV15	TRBJ2-7	-	-	TGTGCCACCAGCATGAGGGCAGGTGGCTACGAGCAGTACTTC	CATSMRAGGYEQYF
TRBV7-2	TRBJ2-1	TRBD2	-	TGTGCCAGCAGCTCCTCCGGGGGGACTAGTTTCGTAGAGCAGTTCTTC	CASSSSGGTSFVEQFF
TRBV28	TRBJ2-7	TRBD2	-	TGTGCCAGCAGCTCTCTAGCGGGGAGCTCCTACGAGCAGTACTTC	CASSSLAGSSYEQYF